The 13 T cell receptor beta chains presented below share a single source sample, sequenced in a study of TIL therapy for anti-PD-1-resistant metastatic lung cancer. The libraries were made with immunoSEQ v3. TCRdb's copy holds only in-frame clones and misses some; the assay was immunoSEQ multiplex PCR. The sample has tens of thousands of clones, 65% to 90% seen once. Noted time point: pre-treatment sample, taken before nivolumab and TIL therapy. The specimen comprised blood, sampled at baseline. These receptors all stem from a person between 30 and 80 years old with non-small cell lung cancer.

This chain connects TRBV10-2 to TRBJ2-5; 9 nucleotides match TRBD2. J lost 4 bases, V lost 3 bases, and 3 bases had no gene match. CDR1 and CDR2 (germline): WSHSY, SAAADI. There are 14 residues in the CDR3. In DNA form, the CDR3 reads TGCGCCAGCAGTGACGGTAGCGGGAGAGAGACCCAGTACTTC. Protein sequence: CASSDGSGRETQYF.

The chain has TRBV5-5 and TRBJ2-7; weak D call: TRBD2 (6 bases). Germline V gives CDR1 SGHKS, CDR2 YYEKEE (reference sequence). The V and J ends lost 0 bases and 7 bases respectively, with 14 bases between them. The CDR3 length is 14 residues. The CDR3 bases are TGTGCCAGCAGCTTGGGGGGACTGGGCGGAGAGCAGTACTTC. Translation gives CASSLGGLGGEQYF. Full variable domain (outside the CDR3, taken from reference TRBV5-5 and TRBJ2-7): DAGVTQSPTHLIKTRGQQVTLRCSPISGHKSVSWYQQVLGQGPQFIFQYYEKEERGRGNFPDRFSARQFPNYSSELNVNALLLGDSALYLCASSLGGLGGEQYFGPGTRLTVT.

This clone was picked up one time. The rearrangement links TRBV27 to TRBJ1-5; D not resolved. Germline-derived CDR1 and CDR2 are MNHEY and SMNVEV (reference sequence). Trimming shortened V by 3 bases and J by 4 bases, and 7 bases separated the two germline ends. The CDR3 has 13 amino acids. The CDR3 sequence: CASSFGRNQPQHF. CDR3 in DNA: TGTGCCAGCAGTTTCGGACGGAATCAGCCCCAGCATTTT.

CDR3 amino acids: CASSPVGGVNTEAFF. The CDR3 coding sequence is TGCGCCAGCAGCCCCGTAGGGGGGGTGAACACTGAAGCTTTCTTT. The chain carries TRBV5-1 and TRBJ1-1, with D perhaps TRBD1 (6 bases). This CDR3 is built from 15 residues. V shed 4 bases and J shed 0 bases, with 13 bases lying between them. CDR1 is SGHRS and CDR2 is YFSETQ in the germline V gene.

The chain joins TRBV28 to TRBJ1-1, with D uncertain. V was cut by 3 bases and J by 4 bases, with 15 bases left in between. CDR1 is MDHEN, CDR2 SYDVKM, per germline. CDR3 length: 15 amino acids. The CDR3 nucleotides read TGTGCCAGCAGTTTTGCATGGACCCTAAGCACTGAAGCTTTCTTT. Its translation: CASSFAWTLSTEAFF.

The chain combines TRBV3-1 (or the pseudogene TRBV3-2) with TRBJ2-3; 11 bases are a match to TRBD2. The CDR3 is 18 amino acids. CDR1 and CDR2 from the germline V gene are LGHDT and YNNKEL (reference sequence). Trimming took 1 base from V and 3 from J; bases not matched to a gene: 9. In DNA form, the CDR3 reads TGTGCCAGCAGCCAAGTGACTAGCGGGGTTTACGGGACAGATACGCAGTATTTT. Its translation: CASSQVTSGVYGTDTQYF.

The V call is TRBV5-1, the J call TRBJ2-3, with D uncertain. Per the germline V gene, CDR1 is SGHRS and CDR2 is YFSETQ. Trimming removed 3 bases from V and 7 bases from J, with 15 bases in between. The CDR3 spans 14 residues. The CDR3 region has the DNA TGCGCCAGCAGCTCAGGTCTTTCTCGGTATACGCAGTATTTT. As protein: CASSSGLSRYTQYF.

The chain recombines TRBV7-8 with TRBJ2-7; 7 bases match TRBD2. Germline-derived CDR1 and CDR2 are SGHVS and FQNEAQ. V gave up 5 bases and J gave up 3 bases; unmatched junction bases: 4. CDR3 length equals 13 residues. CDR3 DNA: TGTGCCAGCAGCCGCGGACTAGTCTACGAGCAGTACTTC. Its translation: CASSRGLVYEQYF. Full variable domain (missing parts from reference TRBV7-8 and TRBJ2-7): GAGVSQSPRYKVAKRGQDVALRCDPISGHVSLFWYQQALGQGPEFLTYFQNEAQLDKSGLPSDRFFAERPEGSVSTLKIQRTQQEDSAVYLCASSRGLVYEQYFGPGTRLTVT.

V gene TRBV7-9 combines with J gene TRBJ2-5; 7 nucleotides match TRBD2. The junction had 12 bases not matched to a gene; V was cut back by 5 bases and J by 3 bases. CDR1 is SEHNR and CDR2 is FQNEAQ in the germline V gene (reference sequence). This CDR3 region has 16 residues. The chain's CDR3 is CASSLTVTGTKETQYF. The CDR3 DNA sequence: TGTGCCAGCAGCCTCACGGTAACCGGGACTAAAGAGACCCAGTACTTC.

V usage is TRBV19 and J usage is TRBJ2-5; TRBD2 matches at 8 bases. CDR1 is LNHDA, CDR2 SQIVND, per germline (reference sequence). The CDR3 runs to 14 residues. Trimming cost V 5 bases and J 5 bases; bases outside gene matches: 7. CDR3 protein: CASSSGGVGETQYF. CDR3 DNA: TGTGCCAGTAGTTCGGGAGGGGTCGGCGAGACCCAGTACTTC.

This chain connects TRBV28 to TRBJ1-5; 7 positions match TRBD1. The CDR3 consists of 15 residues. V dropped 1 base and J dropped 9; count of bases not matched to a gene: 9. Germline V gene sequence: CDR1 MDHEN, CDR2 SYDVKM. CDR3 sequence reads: CASSLFQTGKMPQHF. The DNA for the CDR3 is TGTGCCAGCAGTTTATTTCAGACAGGGAAGATGCCCCAGCATTTT.

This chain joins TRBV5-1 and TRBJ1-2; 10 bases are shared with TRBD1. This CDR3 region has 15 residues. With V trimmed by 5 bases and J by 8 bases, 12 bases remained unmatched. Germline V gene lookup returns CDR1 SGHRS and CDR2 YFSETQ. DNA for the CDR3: TGCGCCAGCAGTTCCTCCCCCGGGACAGGGGAAGGCTACACCTTC. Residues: CASSSSPGTGEGYTF.

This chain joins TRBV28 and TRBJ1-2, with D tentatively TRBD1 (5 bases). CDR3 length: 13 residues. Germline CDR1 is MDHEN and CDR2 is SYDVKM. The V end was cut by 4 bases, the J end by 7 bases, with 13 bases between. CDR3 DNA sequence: TGTGCCAGCAGTTCCCAGGCGGGGCTTGGCTACACCTTC. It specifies CASSSQAGLGYTF.